These 15 T cell receptor beta chains share one sample of origin, sequenced in a study of blood T cell repertoires in COVID-19. Generated by immunoSEQ multiplex PCR, the TCRdb table keeps only in-frame clones and is missing some. The table lists 55,000 to 75,000 clones, 72% of them singletons. What was sequenced was peripheral blood. The receptors shown here come from a woman in her seventies with COVID-19, enrolled during active disease.

This rearrangement joins TRBV7-9 to TRBJ2-3; D might be TRBD2 (5 bases). Trimming cost V 4 bases and J 2 bases, with 16 bases left between them. There are 16 residues in the CDR3. Looked up from germline, CDR1 is SEHNR and CDR2 is FQNEAQ (reference sequence). CDR3 region: CASSYPVGVNTDTQYF. The CDR3 DNA follows: TGTGCCAGCAGCTACCCGGTGGGAGTGAACACAGATACGCAGTATTTT.

This clone was counted between two and nine times. The CDR3 spells CASRTGGTEAFF. DNA of the CDR3: TGTGCCAGTAGGACAGGGGGCACTGAAGCTTTCTTT. This sequence joins TRBV4-2 and TRBJ1-1; 10 bases agree with TRBD1. The V gene end was trimmed by 9 bases and the J gene end by 4 bases; junction bases not matched to a gene: 2. The germline gives CDR1 LGHNA, CDR2 YNFKEQ. CDR3 length equals 12 residues.

The rearrangement links TRBV11-3 to TRBJ1-1; tentative D call: TRBD1 (6 bases). The germline CDR1 and CDR2 sequences are SGHNT and YENEEA. The germline V and J ends were trimmed by 4 bases and 0 bases, with 15 bases remaining between them. This CDR3 has 16 amino acids. CDR3 in amino acids: CASSWDRGGLNTEAFF. CDR3 sequence (DNA): TGTGCCAGCAGCTGGGACCGAGGGGGTTTGAACACTGAAGCTTTCTTT.

This rearrangement joins TRBV2 to TRBJ2-3; weak D call: TRBD1 (5 bases). The CDR3 is 12 amino acids. V was pared by 7 bases and J by 4 bases, with 9 bases between. Germline CDR1 is SNHLY and CDR2 is FYNNEI. The CDR3 loop reads CASNLQADTQYF. The CDR3 DNA reads as TGTGCCAGCAACCTACAGGCAGATACGCAGTATTTT.

The chain carries TRBV3-1 (or the pseudogene TRBV3-2) and TRBJ2-7; D is perhaps TRBD2 (5 bases). CDR1 is LGHDT and CDR2 is YNNKEL in the germline V gene (reference sequence). The CDR3 totals 13 residues. V shed 1 base and J shed 7 bases, with 11 bases lying between them. This chain's CDR3 is CASSQGLGGEQYF. The CDR3 nucleotides are TGTGCCAGCAGCCAAGGACTCGGCGGGGAGCAGTACTTC.

The chain uses TRBV4-3 and TRBJ2-1, with 8 bases matching TRBD2. The CDR3 totals 15 residues. In germline, CDR1 is LGHNA, CDR2 YSLEER. Trimming at V came to 1 base and at J to 8 bases, leaving 7 bases not matched to a gene. CDR3 amino acids: CASSQGRGGRHEQFF. For the CDR3, the DNA is TGCGCCAGCAGCCAAGGACGGGGGGGCCGCCATGAGCAGTTCTTC.

The chain recombines TRBV9 with TRBJ2-3, with D tentatively TRBD2 (5 bases). The germline gives CDR1 SGDLS, CDR2 YYNGEE. The CDR3 contains 13 residues. The V end lost 2 bases, the J end lost 4 bases, and 8 bases lay between the germline ends. The CDR3 here is CASSVSVADTQYF. CDR3 nucleotides: TGTGCCAGCAGCGTTAGCGTTGCAGATACGCAGTATTTT.

The rearrangement joins TRBV4-2 to TRBJ1-2; 7 bases match TRBD1. V dropped 3 bases and J dropped 5; count of bases not matched to a gene: 12. The CDR3 covers 16 residues. Germline CDR1 and CDR2: LGHNA and YNFKEQ. Written as DNA, the CDR3 is TGTGCCAGCAGCCAGGGGCCAGACAGGGCGAAGTATGGCTACACCTTC. Protein product: CASSQGPDRAKYGYTF.

The chain recombines TRBV3-1 (or the pseudogene TRBV3-2) with TRBJ2-5; possible D gene TRBD2, 5 bases. V was cut by 4 bases and J by 3 bases, with 15 bases left in between. This CDR3 has 15 residues. Germline assignment: CDR1 LGHDT and CDR2 YNNKEL (reference sequence). This chain's CDR3 is CASSPPLRVEETQYF. In nucleotides, the CDR3 is TGTGCCAGCAGCCCCCCCCTGAGGGTTGAAGAGACCCAGTACTTC.

This clone is labeled medium-sized. CDR3 in amino acids: CASSQDIGSHEQYF. The DNA for the CDR3 is TGTGCCAGCAGCCAAGATATAGGGAGCCACGAGCAGTACTTC. This chain joins TRBV14 and TRBJ2-7; D may be TRBD2 (5 bases). The CDR3 is 14 residues long. CDR1 is SGHDN, CDR2 FVKESK, per germline. Trimming stripped 0 bases from V and 5 bases from J, with 11 bases between.

The chain links TRBV24-1 to TRBJ2-7; 10 positions agree with TRBD1. The ends lost 5 bases at V and 12 bases at J; junction bases unmatched: 6. Germline loops: CDR1 KGHDR, CDR2 SFDVKD. The CDR3 is 12 amino acids. CDR3 amino acids: CATSAGTGAGYV. As DNA, the CDR3 is TGTGCCACCAGTGCCGGGACAGGGGCGGGGTACGTC.

The chain employs TRBV4-1 and TRBJ1-2; no clear D gene. Per germline, CDR1 MGHRA and CDR2 YSYEKL. This CDR3 region has 15 residues. V lost 0 bases to trimming and J lost 7 bases, with 15 bases between them. CDR3 DNA sequence: TGCGCCAGCAGCCAAGATCTAAACCGGGTTGTTGGCTACACCTTC. It encodes CASSQDLNRVVGYTF.

The rearrangement joins TRBV5-1 to TRBJ2-3, with a possible D match to TRBD2 (6 bases). Germline V gene sequence: CDR1 SGHRS, CDR2 YFSETQ. The CDR3 consists of 16 residues. V was shortened by 4 bases and J by 0 bases, with 15 bases between the two germline ends. This CDR3 reads CASSDGGAPSTDTQYF. CDR3 nucleotides: TGCGCCAGCAGCGACGGGGGTGCTCCTAGCACAGATACGCAGTATTTT.

The chain uses TRBV11-3 and TRBJ2-2, with 10 bases aligning to TRBD2. The CDR3 extends over 17 amino acids. V lost 5 bases and J lost 1; bases outside the gene matches: 7. CDR1 is SGHNT and CDR2 is YENEEA in the germline V gene. This CDR3 reads CASSPFSGRWNTGELFF. The CDR3 region has the DNA TGTGCCAGCAGCCCCTTTAGCGGGAGGTGGAACACCGGGGAGCTGTTTTTT.

The chain couples TRBV7-9 to TRBJ1-4, with TRBD1 matching over 11 bases. Germline V lookup: CDR1 SEHNR, CDR2 FQNEAQ (reference sequence). After removal of 6 bases from V and 7 bases from J, the junction contained 1 base not matched to a gene. The CDR3 covers 13 residues. The CDR3 protein is CASSGQGAEKLFF. The CDR3, as DNA: TGTGCCAGCAGTGGACAGGGGGCTGAAAAACTGTTTTTT.